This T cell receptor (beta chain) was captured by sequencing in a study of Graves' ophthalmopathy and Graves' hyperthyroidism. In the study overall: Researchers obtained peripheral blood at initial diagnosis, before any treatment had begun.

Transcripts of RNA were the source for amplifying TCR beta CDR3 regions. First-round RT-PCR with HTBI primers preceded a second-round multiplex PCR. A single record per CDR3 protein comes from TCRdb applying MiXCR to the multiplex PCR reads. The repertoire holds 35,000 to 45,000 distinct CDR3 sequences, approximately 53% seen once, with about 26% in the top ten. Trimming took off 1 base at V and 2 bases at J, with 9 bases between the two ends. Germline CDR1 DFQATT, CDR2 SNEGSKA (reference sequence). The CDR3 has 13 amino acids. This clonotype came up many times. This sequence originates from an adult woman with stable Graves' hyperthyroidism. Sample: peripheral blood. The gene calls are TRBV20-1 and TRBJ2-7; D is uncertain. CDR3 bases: TGCAGTGCTAGAGCCCCAGCGACCTACGAGCAGTACTTC. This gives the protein CSARAPATYEQYF.